A selection of T cell receptor beta chains follows, all from one sample in a study of cytomegalovirus exposure and HLA in healthy donors. Method: immunoSEQ multiplex PCR; TCRdb's copy keeps in-frame clones and lacks some. Of fewer than 150,000 clones listed, 80% are singletons. Sequenced sample: PBMCs. Receptor source: a female donor in good health and CMV-seronegative. Each CDR3 is given with its conserved first and last residue. The D gene is left open where the match is weak. Where a row states a size, it is once, few, many or the class of an expanded clone; other rows omit it.

>TRBD2|TRBV28|TRBJ2-1|-
TGTGCCAGCAGTCACCGGGGGGTATTAGTCAATGAGCAGTTCTTC
CASSHRGVLVNEQFF
>TRBD1|TRBV2|TRBJ2-7|-
TGTGCCAGCAGTGAAGGGACAGGGGTGGGGGAGCAGTACTTC
CASSEGTGVGEQYF
>-|TRBV6-8|TRBJ1-3|-
TGTGCCACCGGGGGAACTGGAAACACCATATATTTT
CATGGTGNTIYF
>TRBD1|TRBV28|TRBJ2-7|-
TGTGCCAGCAGTCTGACGGGACAGCGACGCTACGAGCAGTACTTC
CASSLTGQRRYEQYF
>-|TRBV30|TRBJ2-7|-
TGTGCCTGGAGTAAGGAGACAGGCGACGAGCAGTACTTC
CAWSKETGDEQYF
>TRBD1|TRBV28|TRBJ1-2|few
TGTGCCAGCAGGGCATTGGACAGGGACTATGGCTACACCTTC
CASRALDRDYGYTF
>-|TRBV27|TRBJ1-4|-
TGTGCCAGCAGCGGTAGCACAGGGATTAATGAAAAACTGTTTTTT
CASSGSTGINEKLFF
>TRBD1|TRBV5-1|TRBJ2-5|-
TGCGCCACTACACAGGGGCAAGAGACCCAGTACTTC
CATTQGQETQYF
>TRBD2|TRBV5-1|TRBJ2-5|once
TGCGCCAGCAGCTCCGCCCCCCAGGGAGGGAAAGAGACCCAGTACTTC
CASSSAPQGGKETQYF
>-|TRBV6-1|TRBJ1-1|-
TGTGCCAGCAGTGTCGAACAGTTATACACTGAAGCTTTCTTT
CASSVEQLYTEAFF
>-|TRBV4-1|TRBJ2-5|-
TGCGCCAGCAGCCAAGATCAAGGGCAGGGGCAAGAGACCCAGTACTTC
CASSQDQGQGQETQYF
>TRBD1|TRBV28|TRBJ1-1|-
TGTGCCAGCAGTTCTCAGACAGGGGCCAAGCGGTCTGAAGCTTTCTTT
CASSSQTGAKRSEAFF
>-|TRBV5-4|TRBJ1-1|-
TGTGCCAGCAGCCCAGGGCGGGGGAACACTGAAGCTTTCTTT
CASSPGRGNTEAFF
>TRBD2|TRBV4-2|TRBJ2-7|-
TGTGCCAGCAGCGGGGCTAGCGGGAACATCTACGAGCAGTACTTC
CASSGASGNIYEQYF
>TRBD1|TRBV9|TRBJ1-5|once
TGTGCCAGCAGCCCTGGGACAGTTCACAATCAGCCCCAGCATTTT
CASSPGTVHNQPQHF
>TRBD2|TRBV9|TRBJ2-1|-
TGTGCCAGCAGCGTAGGGTCTAGCGGGAGTAGGAACAATGAGCAGTTCTTC
CASSVGSSGSRNNEQFF
>TRBD2|TRBV13|TRBJ2-5|-
TGTGCCAGCAGCTTAGGATTAGCGGGAGAGGGAGAGACCCAGTACTTC
CASSLGLAGEGETQYF
>-|TRBV28|TRBJ1-2|-
TGTGCCAGCAGTCGGGATTACTATGGCTACACCTTC
CASSRDYYGYTF
>-|TRBV28|TRBJ2-3|once
TGTGCCAGCAGTTCCCTACAGGAGGGTACGCAGTATTTT
CASSSLQEGTQYF
>TRBD1|TRBV11-1|TRBJ1-4|-
TGTGCCAGCAGCCTACAGGGGGCCGGGGAAAAACTGTTTTTT
CASSLQGAGEKLFF
>TRBD1|TRBV5-1|TRBJ2-3|-
TGCGCCAGCAGCCTCGGACAGGGGGCAGCAGATACGCAGTATTTT
CASSLGQGAADTQYF
>-|TRBV27|TRBJ2-2|once
TGTGCCAGCAGTCGAGGGGACTCTACGAACACCGGGGAGCTGTTTTTT
CASSRGDSTNTGELFF
>-|TRBV28|TRBJ2-4|-
TGTGCCTCAGGCCGTTTAGCCAAAAACATTCAGTACTTC
CASGRLAKNIQYF
>TRBD1|TRBV28|TRBJ2-5|few
TGTGCCAGCAGTTCCCCCGGGACAGCTCAAGAGACCCAGTACTTC
CASSSPGTAQETQYF
>-|TRBV5-1|TRBJ1-4|-
TGCGCCAGCAGCTTTCGTACCGCAACAAATGAAAAACTGTTTTTT
CASSFRTATNEKLFF
>TRBD1|TRBV27|TRBJ2-7|-
TGTGCCAGCAGTTACGGACAGGGCTCCGCCGAGCAGTACTTC
CASSYGQGSAEQYF
>TRBD1|TRBV5-1|TRBJ2-5|-
TGCGCCAGCAGCTTCGGGACAGGCGGCTTTTACCAAGAGACCCAGTACTTC
CASSFGTGGFYQETQYF
>-|TRBV25-1|TRBJ2-1|-
TGTGCCAGCAGTGAGCGTTATTACAATGAGCAGTTCTTC
CASSERYYNEQFF
>TRBD2|TRBV19|TRBJ2-1|-
TGTGCCAGTAGTATAGGGGGTAGCGGGAGTACCTACAATGAGCAGTTCTTC
CASSIGGSGSTYNEQFF
>TRBD1|TRBV28|TRBJ1-2|-
TGTGCCAGCAGTCTCTCCGGGACAGGGAGCTATGGCTACACCTTC
CASSLSGTGSYGYTF
>TRBD1|TRBV5-6|TRBJ1-1|-
TGTGCCAGCAGCTTTGGGGACAGGAACACTGAAGCTTTCTTT
CASSFGDRNTEAFF
>TRBD1|TRBV2|TRBJ2-7|few
TGTGCCAGCAGTGATGCTACTGACAGGGTAGAGTACGAGCAGTACTTC
CASSDATDRVEYEQYF
>-|TRBV7-8|TRBJ2-3|-
TGTGCCAGCATAGCCGCGTGGACAAAGGTTGGGACAGATACGCAGTATTTT
CASIAAWTKVGTDTQYF